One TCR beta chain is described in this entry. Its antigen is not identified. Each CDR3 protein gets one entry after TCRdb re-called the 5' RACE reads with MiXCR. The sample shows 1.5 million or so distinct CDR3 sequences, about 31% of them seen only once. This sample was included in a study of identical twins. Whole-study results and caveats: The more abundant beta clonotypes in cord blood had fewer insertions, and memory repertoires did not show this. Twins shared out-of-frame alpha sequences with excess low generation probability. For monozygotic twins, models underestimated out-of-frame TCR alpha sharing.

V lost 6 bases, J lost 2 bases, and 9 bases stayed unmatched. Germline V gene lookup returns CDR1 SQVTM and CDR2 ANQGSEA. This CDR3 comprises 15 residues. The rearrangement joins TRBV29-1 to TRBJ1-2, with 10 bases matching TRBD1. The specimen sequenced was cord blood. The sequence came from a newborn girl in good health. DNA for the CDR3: TGCAGCGTATTAAGACAGGGGGCAAAGAACTATGGCTACACCTTC. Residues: CSVLRQGAKNYGYTF.